This T cell receptor (beta chain) was documented in a study of cytomegalovirus exposure and HLA in healthy donors. Overall study context: From HLA-typed donors, an early data release held tens of millions of unique TCRs. Overall study results and limits: There were some V segments, including TRBV6-2 and TRBV6-3, excluded as indistinguishable.

In the PCR, 60 Vbeta and 13 Jbeta primers were used. Data came from immunoSEQ multiplex PCR; TCRdb stores just in-frame clones and leaves some out. The repertoire includes 150,000 to 200,000 clones, about 81% of them detected once, and around 6% sits in the top ten. On this clone itself: Its antigen remains unknown.

Donors were ostensibly healthy at sampling, although undocumented immune exposures were probable. CDR1 SEHNR and CDR2 FQNEAQ come from the germline V gene (reference sequence). CDR3 length equals 14 residues. J lost 6 bases, V lost 4 bases, and 7 bases had no gene match. The V gene is TRBV7-9, the J gene TRBJ2-3; 7 bases line up with TRBD2. This TCR derives from a woman aged 45-59 years in good health and CMV-seropositive. The sequenced sample consisted of PBMCs. CDR3 in DNA: TGTGCCAGCAGCTCCCGGCGGGGGAGGGATACGCAGTATTTT. It translates to CASSSRRGRDTQYF.